Listed here is a single T cell receptor (beta chain). Antigen unknown. Treatment: 15 to 20 received Ad26.COV2.S at low or high dose, single or two shots; roughly 5 received placebo; per-sample allocation not given. The samples date from day 63 after the first vaccine or placebo injection. Using immunoSEQ multiplex PCR, the repertoire was profiled, and TCRdb retains in-frame clones only, with some absent. The sample includes 350,000 to 450,000 clones, about 85% of them seen just once. This record belongs to a study of Ad26.COV2.S vaccination and SARS-CoV-2 variants. Study-wide results and caveats: Once vaccination had occurred, spike-specific CD8+ and CD4+ T cell responses reportedly showed substantial breadth. Responses of T cells in total may have been underestimated by the TCR breadth and depth analyses.

The V gene's germline CDR1 is SGDLS and CDR2 YYNGEE. The CDR3 spans 15 residues. Between the trimmed V and J ends, which lost 0 bases and 0 bases, there was a span of 9 bases. The rearrangement joins TRBV9 to TRBJ1-2, with D uncertain. Source: peripheral blood, taken in a trial of Ad26.COV2.S vaccine versus placebo. The receptor comes from a person between 18 and 60 years old who received the Ad26.COV2.S COVID-19 vaccine or a placebo. CDR3 nucleotide sequence: TGTGCCAGCAGCGTAGGATTGGCGGCTAACTATGGCTACACCTTC. Translation gives CASSVGLAANYGYTF.